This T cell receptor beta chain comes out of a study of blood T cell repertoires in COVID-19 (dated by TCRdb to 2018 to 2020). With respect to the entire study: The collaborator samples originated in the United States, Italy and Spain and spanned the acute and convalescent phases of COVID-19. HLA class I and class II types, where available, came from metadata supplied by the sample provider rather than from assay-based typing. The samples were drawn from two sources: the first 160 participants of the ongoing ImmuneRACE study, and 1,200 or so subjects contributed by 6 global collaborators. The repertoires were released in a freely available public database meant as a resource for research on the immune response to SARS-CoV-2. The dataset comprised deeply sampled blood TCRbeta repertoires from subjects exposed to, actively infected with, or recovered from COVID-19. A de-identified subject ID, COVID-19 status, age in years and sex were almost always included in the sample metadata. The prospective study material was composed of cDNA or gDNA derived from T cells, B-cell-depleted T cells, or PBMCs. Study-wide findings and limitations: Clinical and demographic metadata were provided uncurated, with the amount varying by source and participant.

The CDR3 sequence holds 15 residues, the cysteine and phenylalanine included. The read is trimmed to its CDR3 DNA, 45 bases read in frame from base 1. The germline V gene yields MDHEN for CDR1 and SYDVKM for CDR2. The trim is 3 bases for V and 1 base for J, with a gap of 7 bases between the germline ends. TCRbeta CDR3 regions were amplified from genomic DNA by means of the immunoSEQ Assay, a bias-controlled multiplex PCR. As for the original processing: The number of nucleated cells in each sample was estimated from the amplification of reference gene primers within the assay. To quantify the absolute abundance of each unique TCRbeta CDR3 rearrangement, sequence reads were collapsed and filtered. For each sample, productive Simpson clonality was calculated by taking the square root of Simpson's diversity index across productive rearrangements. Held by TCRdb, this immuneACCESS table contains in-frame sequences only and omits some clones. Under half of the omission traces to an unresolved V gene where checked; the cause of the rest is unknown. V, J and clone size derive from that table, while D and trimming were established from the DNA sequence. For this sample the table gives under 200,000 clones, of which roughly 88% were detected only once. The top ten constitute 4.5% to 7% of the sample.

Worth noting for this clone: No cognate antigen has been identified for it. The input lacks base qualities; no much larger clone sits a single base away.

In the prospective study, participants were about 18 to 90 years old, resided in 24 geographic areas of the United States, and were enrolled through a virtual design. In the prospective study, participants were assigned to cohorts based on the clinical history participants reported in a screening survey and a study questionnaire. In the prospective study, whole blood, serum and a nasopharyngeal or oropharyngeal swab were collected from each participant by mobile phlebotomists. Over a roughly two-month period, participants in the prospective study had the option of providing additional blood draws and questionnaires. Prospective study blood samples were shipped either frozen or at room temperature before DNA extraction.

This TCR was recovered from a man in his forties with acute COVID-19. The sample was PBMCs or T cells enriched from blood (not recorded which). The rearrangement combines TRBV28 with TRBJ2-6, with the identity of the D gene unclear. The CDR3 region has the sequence CASSFRLSGANVLTF. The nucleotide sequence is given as TGTGCCAGCAGTTTCCGGTTATCTGGGGCCAACGTCCTGACTTTC.